This TCR beta chain is drawn from a study of shared clonotypes between healthy human individuals. Method: immunoSEQ multiplex PCR; TCRdb's copy keeps in-frame clones and lacks some. The sample carries more than 900,000 clones, approximately 78% recorded once. Per germline, CDR1 SQVTM and CDR2 ANQGSEA. There are 14 residues in the CDR3. V gave up 3 bases and J gave up 6 bases, with 16 bases separating them. The rearrangement links TRBV29-1 to TRBJ2-3, with a weak D call TRBD1 (6 bases). Material for sequencing was memory CD4+ T cells from PBMCs. Subset described: CD45RA-negative fraction. The source is a young man in good health. Some clones in this sample may be carry-over from other donors' samples. CDR3 protein: CSVEAGAVGDTQYF. As DNA, the CDR3 is TGCAGCGTTGAGGCAGGGGCCGTTGGGGATACGCAGTATTTT.